The clone carrying this T cell receptor (beta chain) was seen only once. The antigen is unknown. A J-beta primer mix and a sample-barcoded 5' primer were used in a second PCR of about 7 to 12 cycles. Every cDNA was tagged by a template-switch adaptor with 12 random nucleotides. TCRdb reprocessed the 5' RACE reads via MiXCR and lists one record per CDR3 protein. The table has 1.5 million or so distinct CDR3 sequences, 42% seen once. The entry originates in a study of blood T cells in healthy people across ages. Study outcomes and limitations: Per-million-T-cell TCR beta diversity fell roughly linearly with age. Donor CMV status was unknown, possibly confounding expanded clonotype changes. Donors of long life had a larger count of naive CD4+ cells and greater diversity than aged donors.

CDR1 MDHEN and CDR2 SYDVKM come from the germline V gene. This CDR3 has 13 amino acids. The germline V and J ends were trimmed by 5 bases and 9 bases, with 15 bases remaining between them. This chain uses TRBV28 with TRBJ2-3; D remains ambiguous. The source is a woman aged 18-29 years in good health. The sample comprised blood. The chain's CDR3 is CASSPTTHWTQYF. The CDR3 DNA reads as TGTGCCAGCAGTCCGACGACCCATTGGACGCAGTATTTT.